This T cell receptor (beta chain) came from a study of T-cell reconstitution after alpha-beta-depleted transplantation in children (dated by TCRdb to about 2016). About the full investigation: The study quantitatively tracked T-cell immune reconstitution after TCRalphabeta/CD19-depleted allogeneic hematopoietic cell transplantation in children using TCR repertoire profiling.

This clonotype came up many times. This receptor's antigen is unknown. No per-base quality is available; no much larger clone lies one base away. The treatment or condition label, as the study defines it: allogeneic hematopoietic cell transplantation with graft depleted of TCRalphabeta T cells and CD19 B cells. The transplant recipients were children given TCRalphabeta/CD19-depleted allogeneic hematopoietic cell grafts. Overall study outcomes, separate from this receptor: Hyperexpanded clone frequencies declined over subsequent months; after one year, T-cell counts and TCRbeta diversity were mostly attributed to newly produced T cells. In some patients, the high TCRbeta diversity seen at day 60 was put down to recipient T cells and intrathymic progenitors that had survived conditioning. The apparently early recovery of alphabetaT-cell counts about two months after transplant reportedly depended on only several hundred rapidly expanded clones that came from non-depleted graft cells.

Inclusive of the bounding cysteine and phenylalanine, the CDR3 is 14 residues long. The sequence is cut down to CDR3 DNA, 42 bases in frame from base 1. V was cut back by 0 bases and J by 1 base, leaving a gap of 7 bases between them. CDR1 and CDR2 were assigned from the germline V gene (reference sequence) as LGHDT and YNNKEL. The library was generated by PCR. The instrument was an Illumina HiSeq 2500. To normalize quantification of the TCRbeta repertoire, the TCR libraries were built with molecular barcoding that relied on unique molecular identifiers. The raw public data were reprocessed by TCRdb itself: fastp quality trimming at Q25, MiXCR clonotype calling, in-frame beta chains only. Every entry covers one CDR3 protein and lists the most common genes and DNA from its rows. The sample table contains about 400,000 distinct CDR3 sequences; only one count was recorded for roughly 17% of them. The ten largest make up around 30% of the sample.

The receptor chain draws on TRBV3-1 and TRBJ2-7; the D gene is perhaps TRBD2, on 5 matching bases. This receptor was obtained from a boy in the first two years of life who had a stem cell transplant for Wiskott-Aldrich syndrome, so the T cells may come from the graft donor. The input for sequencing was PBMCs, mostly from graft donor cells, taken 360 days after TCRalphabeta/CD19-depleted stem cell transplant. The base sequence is TGTGCCAGCAGCCAAGAGAGGGTGTCCTACGAGCAGTACTTC. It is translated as CASSQERVSYEQYF.